The source of this T cell receptor (beta chain) is a study of Ad26.COV2.S vaccination and SARS-CoV-2 variants (dated by TCRdb to about 2021). Notes on the research overall: Vaccine-arm donors came from COV1001, a multicentre, randomized, double-blind, placebo-controlled phase I-IIa trial of Ad26.COV2.S in healthy adults. Ad26.COV2.S was administered intramuscularly at 5 x 10^10 or 1 x 10^11 viral particles, either as a single shot or as two shots given 56 days apart. TCRbeta repertoire sequencing served as the tool for gauging how specific and how broad the SARS-CoV-2-reactive T cell receptors were following Ad26.COV2.S vaccination. The TCR-sequenced set comprised approximately 32 samples: some 20 Ad26.COV2.S vaccine recipients, 5 placebo recipients and 8 SARS-CoV-2 convalescent individuals. Trial participants were randomized into five groups of five: low-dose or high-dose Ad26.COV2.S given once or twice, or placebo on both occasions. Throughout the experiments and outcome assessment, investigators stayed blinded to trial group allocation. Overall study outcomes, separate from this receptor: Vaccine and placebo recipients had similar non-spike TCR breadth, a finding consistent with the vaccine containing only spike. Higher spike-specific TCR breadth was observed in Ad26.COV2.S recipients than in placebo recipients (P = 0.0014). The study was not powered for comparison of responses between vaccine doses or regimens. After vaccination, substantial breadth of spike-specific CD8+ and CD4+ T cell responses was reported. According to the authors, total T cell responses may have been underestimated by the TCR breadth and depth analyses.

From the cysteine up to the phenylalanine, the CDR3 has a length of 14 residues. CDR3 DNA is the only sequence kept; it has 42 bases, read in frame from the first base. In the germline V gene (reference sequence), CDR1 corresponds to GTSNPN and CDR2 to SVGIG. Here V drops 4 bases and J drops 7 bases, and the junction holds 11 bases not matched to any gene. The treatment or condition label here, explained by the study, means: some 19 received Ad26.COV2.S at low or high dose, single or two shots; about 5 received placebo; per-sample allocation not given. For vaccine and placebo recipients, the sequenced repertoires came from samples collected on day 63 after the first injection. Cohort 1b enrolled about two dozen adults aged 18-55 years at a single site in Boston, USA, between 29 July and 7 August 2020. Ad26.COV2.S consisted of a replication-incompetent adenovirus type 26 vector by which a prefusion-stabilized SARS-CoV-2 spike protein from the original Wuhan strain was expressed.

Of note for this clone: The clone's antigen remains unknown. One base away there is no much larger clone; base qualities are not given.

The immunoSEQ Assay was used to sequence TCRbeta CDR3 regions. After extraction, genomic DNA underwent amplification by bias-controlled multiplex PCR, followed by high-throughput sequencing. Regarding the original processing steps: To quantify the absolute abundance of every unique TCRbeta CDR3 region, sequences were collapsed and filtered. T cell fraction was estimated by normalizing TCRbeta template counts to usable DNA, with usable DNA measured through amplification of reference genes found in all nucleated cells. Repertoire TCRs were annotated as SARS-CoV-2-specific when V gene, CDR3 amino acid sequence and J gene were exactly matched to a known reactive TCR set. The reference SARS-CoV-2 TCR set was obtained from MIRA and was filtered for enrichment in COVID-19-positive ImmuneCODE repertoires, whereby public or cross-reactive TCRs were removed. Drawing on the MIRA antigens, annotated TCRs were analysed further at the level of specific ORF or position within ORF. Breadth was defined as annotated unique rearrangements over total unique productive rearrangements; depth was the summed frequency of those rearrangements. Two-sided Wilcoxon rank-sum tests were applied when comparing TCR breadth between groups. The table was pulled from immuneACCESS by TCRdb, which kept in-frame rearrangements only. Such tables lose some clones; where checked, under half of the loss comes from unresolved V genes, and the rest has no known cause. V and J calls and clone size are as listed in that table; D and trimming were resolved from the DNA. The table for this sample lists more than 300,000 clones; 86% of them were counted only once. Approximately 12% of the sample comes from the top ten.

This sequence was found in a person aged 18-65 years who received the Ad26.COV2.S COVID-19 vaccine or a placebo. This material consisted of peripheral blood, taken in a trial of Ad26.COV2.S vaccine versus placebo. The chain couples TRBV30 to TRBJ2-7, with 9 bases aligning to TRBD2. CDR3 reads: CAWNFGGRAGEQYF. The nucleotides are TGTGCCTGGAATTTTGGCGGGAGGGCGGGAGAGCAGTACTTC.